These T cell receptor beta chains were read from a single sample in a study of blood T cell repertoires in COVID-19. Measured with immunoSEQ multiplex PCR; TCRdb has only the in-frame clones, and not every one. The table has some 240,000 clones, approximately 90% seen once. The specimen sequenced was peripheral blood. All receptors derive from a man aged 55 to 70 with COVID-19, enrolled during active disease. CDR3s include the opening cysteine and the closing phenylalanine or tryptophan. A D gene is named only where the DNA matches it firmly. Some rows have no size entry. The others give once, few or many, or a class for an expanded clone.

.	few	TRBV28	TRBJ2-5	TGTGCCAGCAGTTTATGGGCCAGGAGAGGGGGAGAGACCCAGTACTTC	CASSLWARRGGETQYF
TRBD1	.	TRBV6-5	TRBJ2-7	TGTGCCAGCAGTTACTTTGCAGGGGGAAGATACGAGCAGTACTTC	CASSYFAGGRYEQYF
TRBD1	.	TRBV10-3	TRBJ2-3	TGTGCCATCAGTCCTGGACAGGCCACAGATACGCAGTATTTT	CAISPGQATDTQYF
.	.	TRBV7-2	TRBJ2-7	TGTGCCAGCAGCTTAGAGTATAGCCGGGGGGCCCACGAGCAGTACTTC	CASSLEYSRGAHEQYF
TRBD2	.	TRBV30	TRBJ2-2	TGTGCCTGGATAGCGGGAGGGCCCCGCGGGGAGCTGTTTTTT	CAWIAGGPRGELFF
TRBD1	.	TRBV5-1	TRBJ2-2	TGCGCCAGCAGTCTCCCAGGGGGCCTTTCGAACACCGGGGAGCTGTTTTTT	CASSLPGGLSNTGELFF
.	.	TRBV27	TRBJ1-4	TGTGCCAGCGGCCTTGGGAGGGATGGGGAAAAACTGTTTTTT	CASGLGRDGEKLFF
TRBD2	.	TRBV6-2/TRBV6-3	TRBJ2-5	TGTGCCAGCACCCCCACTAGCGGCCCCGGGGCCCAGTACTTC	CASTPTSGPGAQYF
.	.	TRBV18	TRBJ1-6	TGTGCCAGCGCCACAGGGTCGAATTCACCCCTCCACTTT	CASATGSNSPLHF
.	.	TRBV14	TRBJ1-1	TGTGCCAGCAGGAGACAGCTGAACACTGAAGCTTTCTTT	CASRRQLNTEAFF
TRBD1	.	TRBV6-2/TRBV6-3	TRBJ2-7	TGTGCCAGCAGTAACTTCCTGGGGACAGGGGGCTACGAGCAGTACTTC	CASSNFLGTGGYEQYF
.	.	TRBV10-3	TRBJ1-3	TGTGCCATCAGCCAGGGTGTTGGAAACACCATATATTTT	CAISQGVGNTIYF
TRBD2	.	TRBV18	TRBJ2-1	TGTGCCAGCTCACCTATGAGACTAGCGGGAGGGAAAAATGAGCAGTTCTTC	CASSPMRLAGGKNEQFF
TRBD2	.	TRBV10-3	TRBJ2-1	TGTGCCATCGGGACTAGGTCCTACAATGAGCAGTTCTTC	CAIGTRSYNEQFF
.	.	TRBV9	TRBJ2-3	TGTGCCAGCAGCCGACTCCCCCTAGGAGATACGCAGTATTTT	CASSRLPLGDTQYF
.	.	TRBV10-2	TRBJ2-5	TGCGCCAGCAGTGAGTCGGTTGGTAGCGGTGAGACCCAGTACTTC	CASSESVGSGETQYF
.	few	TRBV27	TRBJ1-5	TGTGCCAGCAGTACTGGAGTAGGAAATCAGCCCCAGCATTTT	CASSTGVGNQPQHF
TRBD1	.	TRBV5-4	TRBJ2-2	TGTGCCAGCACCCAGACAGGGGCCGGGGAGCTGTTTTTT	CASTQTGAGELFF
.	.	TRBV7-3	TRBJ2-1	TGTGCCAGCAGCCCCACTTGGGCCGTCTCCTACAATGAGCAGTTCTTC	CASSPTWAVSYNEQFF
.	.	TRBV2	TRBJ1-4	TGTGCCAGCAGTGATAGACAGTATTCTAATGAAAAACTGTTTTTT	CASSDRQYSNEKLFF
.	.	TRBV12-3/TRBV12-4	TRBJ1-2	TGTGCCAGCAGTTTTAATCAGGGCTATGGCTACACCTTC	CASSFNQGYGYTF
TRBD1	.	TRBV6-6	TRBJ1-2	TGTGCCAGCAGTCAAAAAGGACAGGGCGAGGATGGCTACACCTTC	CASSQKGQGEDGYTF
.	.	TRBV19	TRBJ1-6	TGTGCCAGTAGGACGGAGAATCCTAAATCACCCCTCCACTTT	CASRTENPKSPLHF
TRBD2	.	TRBV30	TRBJ2-3	TGTGCCTCACAAGACCATAGCGGGGGCCCCACAGATACGCAGTATTTT	CASQDHSGGPTDTQYF
TRBD1	few	TRBV25-1	TRBJ2-7	TGTGCCAGCAGTGAGGGGACAGGGGGCGGTTACGAGCAGTACTTC	CASSEGTGGGYEQYF
.	.	TRBV7-2	TRBJ1-2	TGTGCCAGCAGCTTAGGGAGGGACTATGGCTACACCTTC	CASSLGRDYGYTF
.	.	TRBV6-2/TRBV6-3	TRBJ2-1	TGTGCCAGCAGTTACTCGGGAGGGGGAGTCTCTTCACCCAGCTCCTACAATGAGCAGTTCTTC	CASSYSGGGVSSPSSYNEQFF
TRBD1	.	TRBV2	TRBJ1-2	TGTGCCAGCATACCCACCGACAGGGTTAACTATGGCTACACCTTC	CASIPTDRVNYGYTF
TRBD1	.	TRBV6-6	TRBJ1-1	TGTGCCAGCAGTAAATCGACAGGGTCTGGCACTGAAGCTTTCTTT	CASSKSTGSGTEAFF
.	.	TRBV27	TRBJ2-7	TGTGCCAGCAGAGGTAGGGGGGGCCACGAGCAGTACTTC	CASRGRGGHEQYF
.	.	TRBV21-1	TRBJ1-2	TGTGCCAGCAGCATCCGGACAGGGCGGGCCCATGGCTACACCTTC	CASSIRTGRAHGYTF
TRBD1	.	TRBV3-1/TRBV3-2	TRBJ1-2	TGTGCCAGCAGCTCGGGCCCGACAGGGGACCGCTACACCTTC	CASSSGPTGDRYTF
.	.	TRBV6-1	TRBJ2-1	TGTGCCAGCAGTGAAGGGGCAATCCCATTGTATGAGCAGTTCTTC	CASSEGAIPLYEQFF
.	.	TRBV5-1	TRBJ2-5	TGCGCCAGCAGCGCATCTAATCTCCACCAGTACTTC	CASSASNLHQYF
TRBD2	.	TRBV27	TRBJ2-3	TGTGCCAGCAGACCCGGACTAGCTGCCGATACGCAGTATTTT	CASRPGLAADTQYF
.	.	TRBV30	TRBJ1-1	TGTGCCTGGAGCCCCCTCCAGGTGGGCACTGAAGCTTTCTTT	CAWSPLQVGTEAFF
.	.	TRBV23-1	TRBJ1-5	TGCGCCAGCAGTCAATTTCGGGGAAAGCGAAATCAGCCCCAGCATTTT	CASSQFRGKRNQPQHF
TRBD2	few	TRBV4-2	TRBJ2-1	TGTGCCAGCAGCCTTCAAGCGAGTGGCGGGGGGTCCTACAATGAGCAGTTCTTC	CASSLQASGGGSYNEQFF
TRBD1	.	TRBV5-1	TRBJ2-1	TGCGCCAGCAGCTGGGGACAGGGATACAATGAGCAGTTCTTC	CASSWGQGYNEQFF
TRBD2	.	TRBV11-2	TRBJ2-2	TGTGCCAGCATATCAGGGACTAGGGGTACCGGGGAGCTGTTTTTT	CASISGTRGTGELFF
TRBD1	once	TRBV5-1	TRBJ2-2	TGCGCCAGCAGCCCGGCTGGGACAGGGCAGGGGACACCGACCGGGGAGCTGTTTTTT	CASSPAGTGQGTPTGELFF
.	.	TRBV29-1	TRBJ1-1	TGCAGCGCTACCACTGGGGGCATGGGGTACACTGAAGCTTTCTTT	CSATTGGMGYTEAFF
.	.	TRBV21-1	TRBJ2-3	TGTGCCAGCAGCAGACAACCGGGACTAGCCGTTCTTAGTACAGATACGCAGTATTTT	CASSRQPGLAVLSTDTQYF
TRBD2	once	TRBV25-1	TRBJ2-1	TGTGCCAGCAGTGTGTTCCGGACTAGCGGGACTAATGAGCAGTTCTTC	CASSVFRTSGTNEQFF
.	.	TRBV11-2	TRBJ1-1	TGTGCCAGCAGCTCTCGACAAATGAACACTGAAGCTTTCTTT	CASSSRQMNTEAFF
TRBD2	.	TRBV18	TRBJ2-3	TGTGCCAGCTCAGGGACTAGCGCAGATACGCAGTATTTT	CASSGTSADTQYF
TRBD2	.	TRBV7-2	TRBJ2-7	TGTGCCAGCAGCCAAGCGGGGGGAGGGTTGGGTGAGCAGTACTTC	CASSQAGGGLGEQYF
.	.	TRBV3-1/TRBV3-2	TRBJ1-3	TGTGCCAGCAGCCAATTGAGTGGGGGGAATGGAAACACCATATATTTT	CASSQLSGGNGNTIYF